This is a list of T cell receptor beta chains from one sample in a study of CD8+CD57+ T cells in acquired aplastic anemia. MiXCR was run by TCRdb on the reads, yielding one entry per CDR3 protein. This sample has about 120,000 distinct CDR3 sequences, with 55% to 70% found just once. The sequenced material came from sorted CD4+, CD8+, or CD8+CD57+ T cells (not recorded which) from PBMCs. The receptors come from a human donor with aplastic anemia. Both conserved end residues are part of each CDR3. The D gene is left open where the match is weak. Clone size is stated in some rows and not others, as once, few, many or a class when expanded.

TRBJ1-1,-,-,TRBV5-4,TGTGCCAGCAGCCTAAAAGGCAGTCCCCCGGGCACTGAAGCTTTCTTT,CASSLKGSPPGTEAFF
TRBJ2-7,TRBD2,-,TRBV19,TGTGCCAGTAGTACTGGGACTACCTTAAGCTACGAGCAGTACTTC,CASSTGTTLSYEQYF
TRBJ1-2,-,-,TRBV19,TGTGCCAGTAGTCTTGGGGGATACTATGGCTACACCTTC,CASSLGGYYGYTF
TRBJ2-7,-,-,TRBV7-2,TGTGCCAGCAGCCCCGTCCAGGGACGAACATACGAGCAGTACTTC,CASSPVQGRTYEQYF
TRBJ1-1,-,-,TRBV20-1,TGCAGTGCTAGAGATCTTAGGGGGGCGATCACTGAAGCTTTCTTT,CSARDLRGAITEAFF
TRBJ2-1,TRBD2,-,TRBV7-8,TGTGCCAGCAGCCCCTGGACTCTAGCGGGGGGGGAGGAGCAGTTCTTC,CASSPWTLAGGEEQFF
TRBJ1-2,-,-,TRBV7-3,TGTGCCAGCAGCTTGCAGGGGAATGGCTACACCTTC,CASSLQGNGYTF
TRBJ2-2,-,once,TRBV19,TGTGCCAGTAGTATCCCCAGGACGAACACCGGGGAGCTGTTTTTT,CASSIPRTNTGELFF
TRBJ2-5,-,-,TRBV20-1,TGCAGTGCTGGTTGGGAGACCCAGTACTTC,CSAGWETQYF
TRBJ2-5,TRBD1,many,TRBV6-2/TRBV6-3,TGTGCCAGCAGTTACTCGCAACGGACAGGGGTGGAGACCCAGTACTTC,CASSYSQRTGVETQYF
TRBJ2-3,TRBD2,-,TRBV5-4,TGTGCCAGCAGCTTGGCCGGACTAGCGGGAGGGGGGAGAACAGATACGCAGTATTTT,CASSLAGLAGGGRTDTQYF
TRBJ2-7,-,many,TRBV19,TGTGCCAGTAGTATAAGAGGGTACTCCTACGAGCAGTACTTC,CASSIRGYSYEQYF
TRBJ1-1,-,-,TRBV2,TGTGCCAGCTCCCTGGGAGAAGCTTTCTTT,CASSLGEAFF
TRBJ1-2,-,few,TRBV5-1,TGCGCCAGCAGCTTGGGGGGGGCTTTCTATGGCTACACCTTC,CASSLGGAFYGYTF
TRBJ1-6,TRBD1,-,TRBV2,TGTGCCAGCAGTGAAGCTAGGGGGACAGCTAATTCACCCCTCCACTTT,CASSEARGTANSPLHF
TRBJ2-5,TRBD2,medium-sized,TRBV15,TGTGCCACCAGCAGAGACCGGGGACTAGCGGGTCTTGAGACCCAGTACTTC,CATSRDRGLAGLETQYF
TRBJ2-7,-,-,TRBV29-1,TGCAGCGTTGGGGGCCCGGGACAAACTTACGAGCAGTACTTC,CSVGGPGQTYEQYF
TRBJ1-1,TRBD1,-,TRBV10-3,TGTGCCATCTCGTCACGGGAGGGGGCGCTCACTGAAGCTTTCTTT,CAISSREGALTEAFF
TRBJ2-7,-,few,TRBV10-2,TGCGCCAGCAGTCTACTAGCTCTCGACTACGAGCAGTACTTC,CASSLLALDYEQYF
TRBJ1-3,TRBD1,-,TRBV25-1,TGTGCCAGCAGTGGACCGGGACAGGGTACCGGAAACACCATATATTTT,CASSGPGQGTGNTIYF
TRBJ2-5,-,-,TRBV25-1,TGTGCCAGCAACGACGGGAGAGGGGAGACCCAGTACTTC,CASNDGRGETQYF
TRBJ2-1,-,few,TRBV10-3,TGTGCCATCGCTCTAGCTCCCTCGGGGAATGAGCAGTTCTTC,CAIALAPSGNEQFF
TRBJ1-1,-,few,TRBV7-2,TGTGCCGCCGGGACACTGAACACTGAAGCTTTCTTT,CAAGTLNTEAFF
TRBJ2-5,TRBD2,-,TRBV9,TGTGCCAGCAGCGTAGGTATAGCGGGATCCCAAGAGACCCAGTACTTC,CASSVGIAGSQETQYF
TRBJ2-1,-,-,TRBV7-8,TGTGCCAGCAGCTTAGATGCTTCCTACAATGAGCAGTTCTTC,CASSLDASYNEQFF
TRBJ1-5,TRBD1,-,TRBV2,TGTGCCAGCAGCGGACAGGGGGCATTACAGCCCCAGCATTTT,CASSGQGALQPQHF
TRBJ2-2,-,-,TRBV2,TGTGCCAGCAGTGAAGGGGGCGCGAGGACCGGGGAGCTGTTTTTT,CASSEGGARTGELFF
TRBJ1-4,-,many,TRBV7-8,TGTGCCAGCAGCTTAGCCGGAAGGTCGTCGGAGCTAGGTGAAAAACTGTTTTTT,CASSLAGRSSELGEKLFF
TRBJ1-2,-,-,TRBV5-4,TGTGCCAGCAGCTTGGTGGCACCCCTTAACTATGGCTACACCTTC,CASSLVAPLNYGYTF
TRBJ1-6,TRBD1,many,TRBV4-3,TGCGCCAGCAGCCAAGACCGCGGGACAGTGAATTCACCCCTCCACTTT,CASSQDRGTVNSPLHF
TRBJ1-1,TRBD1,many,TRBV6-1,TGTGCCAGCAATACAGGGGCTTTGAACACTGAAGCTTTCTTT,CASNTGALNTEAFF
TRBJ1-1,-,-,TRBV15,TGTGCCACCAGCAGTACACCGGGACAAGTGTTTGGAGCTTTCTTT,CATSSTPGQVFGAFF
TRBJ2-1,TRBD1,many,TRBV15,TGTGCCACCAGCGAGGACCCGGCAGGGGGCCCATCCTATGAGCAGTTCTTC,CATSEDPAGGPSYEQFF
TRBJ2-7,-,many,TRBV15,TGTGCCACCAGCGGGGTGGAGTACGAGCAGTACTTC,CATSGVEYEQYF
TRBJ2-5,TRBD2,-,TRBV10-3,TGTGCCATCAGCGCGGCTAGCGGTGAAGAGACCCAGTACTTC,CAISAASGEETQYF
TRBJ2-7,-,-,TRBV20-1,TGCAGTGCTAGAGCCGGGCCTTCCAACGAGCAGTACTTC,CSARAGPSNEQYF
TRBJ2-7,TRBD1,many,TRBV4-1,TGCGCCAGCAGCGCCCAAGGCCCGGGACAGTTCTACGAGCAGTACTTC,CASSAQGPGQFYEQYF
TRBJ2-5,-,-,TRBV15,TGTGCCACCAGCAGAGGTATCGGACTGGGGGAAGAGACCCAGTACTTC,CATSRGIGLGEETQYF
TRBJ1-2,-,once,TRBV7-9,TGTGCCAGCAGCTTAGCACAGGCCATTAACTATGGCTACACCTTC,CASSLAQAINYGYTF
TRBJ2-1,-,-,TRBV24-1,TGTGCCACCAGTGCTAACGGCGGGGTGGCCTACAATGAGCAGTTCTTC,CATSANGGVAYNEQFF
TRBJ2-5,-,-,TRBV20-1,TGCAGTGCTAGAGATCAGTCGGGGAAGGAGACCCAGTACTTC,CSARDQSGKETQYF
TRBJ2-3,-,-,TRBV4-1,TGCGCCAGCAGCCAAGATGGCAGGGGAGTCACAGATACGCAGTATTTT,CASSQDGRGVTDTQYF
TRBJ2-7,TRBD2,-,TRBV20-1,TGCAGTGCTTCCGGGACTAGCGGCCAAGGCTCCTACGAGCAGTACTTC,CSASGTSGQGSYEQYF
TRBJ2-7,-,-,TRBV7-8,TGTGCCAGCAGCTTCGGCAGGGGCAGGGACGAGCAGTACTTC,CASSFGRGRDEQYF
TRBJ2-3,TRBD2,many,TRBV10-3,TGTGCCATCAGCTCCCCGGCGGCTAGCGGGGGTCTTACTAGCACAGATACGCAGTATTTT,CAISSPAASGGLTSTDTQYF
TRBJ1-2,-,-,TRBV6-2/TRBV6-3,TGTGCCAGCAGTTACTCGCCCAGGGTCTATGGCTACACCTTC,CASSYSPRVYGYTF
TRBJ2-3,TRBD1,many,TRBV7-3,TGTGCCAGCAGCCGACAGGGGGGTGATACAGATACGCAGTATTTT,CASSRQGGDTDTQYF
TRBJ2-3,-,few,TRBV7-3,TGTGCCAGCAGCTTAGACTTCGGGACGCAGTATTTT,CASSLDFGTQYF
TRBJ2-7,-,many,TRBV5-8,TGTGCCAGCAGCTTGGGACCGGGTTGGTACGAGCAGTACTTC,CASSLGPGWYEQYF
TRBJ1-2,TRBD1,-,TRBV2,TGTGCCAGCAGAAGACAGGGGTTAGGCTATGGCTACACCTTC,CASRRQGLGYGYTF
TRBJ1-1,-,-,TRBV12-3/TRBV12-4,TGTGCCAGCAGGGGACCGCCGAACACTGAAGCTTTCTTT,CASRGPPNTEAFF
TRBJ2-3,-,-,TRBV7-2,TGTGCCAGCAGCAGCCTAAACACAGATACGCAGTATTTT,CASSSLNTDTQYF
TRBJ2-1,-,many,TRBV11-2,TGTGCCAGCAGCTTAGGTAGGGCAGGGAGATACAATGAGCAGTTCTTC,CASSLGRAGRYNEQFF
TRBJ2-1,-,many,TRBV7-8,TGTGCCAGCAGCTTACCGTCCGCCAATGAGCAGTTCTTC,CASSLPSANEQFF
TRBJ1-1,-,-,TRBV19,TGTGCCAGTAGTCAGTCAGGGACCACTGAAGCTTTCTTT,CASSQSGTTEAFF
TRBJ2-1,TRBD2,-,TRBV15,TGTGCCACCAGCGGTCTAGCGGGAGGTGGTAATGAGCAGTTCTTC,CATSGLAGGGNEQFF